A few counts support the clone carrying this T cell receptor beta chain. Its antigen is undetermined. This sample is drawn from a study of post-analysis software for immune sequencing data. About the research overall: Recorded disease courses covered relapsing-remitting, secondary progressive and progressive-relapsing multiple sclerosis. Some patients had no subtype annotation. Study conclusions and caveats: F-measure co-clustering was strong for batch-matched samples. Multiple sclerosis was associated with a significant reduction in normalized Chao1 diversity relative to controls. Higher frequency in patients than in controls was seen for about five TRBV segments, with TRBV5-6, TRBV5-1 and TRBV20-1 among them.

The CDR3 is 14 amino acids. V lost 5 bases and J lost 6; bases outside the gene matches: 4. Per germline, CDR1 LGHNT and CDR2 FRNRAP. The authors incorporated unique molecular identifiers into the TCR beta cDNA libraries. Each CDR3 protein gets one entry after TCRdb re-called the PCR reads with MiXCR. The data contain a few hundred thousand distinct CDR3 sequences, less than 40% of them singletons. The chain links TRBV12-5 to TRBJ2-1, with 10 positions matching TRBD2. The source material was blood. The TCR was taken from a girl aged 2-10 years with multiple sclerosis. CDR3 amino acids: CASGNSGGSNEQFF. The CDR3 DNA is TGTGCTAGTGGTAATAGCGGGGGGAGCAATGAGCAGTTCTTC. Filled out from reference TRBV12-5 and TRBJ2-1, the complete variable domain reads DARVTQTPRHKVTEMGQEVTMRCQPILGHNTVFWYRQTMMQGLELLAYFRNRAPLDDSGMPKDRFSAEMPDATLATLKIQPSEPRDSAVYFCASGNSGGSNEQFFGPGTRLTVL.